What follows are 20 T cell receptor beta chains derived from one specimen sequenced in a study of blood T cell repertoires in COVID-19. Measured with immunoSEQ multiplex PCR; TCRdb has only the in-frame clones, and not every one. This table has some 200,000 clones, roughly nine tenths appearing once. Sequencing was performed on PBMCs or T cells enriched from blood (not recorded which). The receptors derive from a woman in her 30s who had recovered from COVID-19.

This clone was seen only once. The gene calls are TRBV19 and TRBJ1-2; 10 nucleotides align to TRBD1. The CDR3 consists of 16 residues. Germline lookup yields CDR1 LNHDA and CDR2 SQIVND (reference sequence). The J segment lost 7 bases and the V segment lost 4 bases, leaving 12 bases of the junction unmatched. CDR3 nucleotide sequence: TGTGCCAGTAGTACACCCACGACAGGGGGCGGATTTGGCTACACCTTC. Translated, it gives CASSTPTTGGGFGYTF. Combining the CDR3 with reference TRBV19 and TRBJ1-2 gives the whole variable domain DGGITQSPKYLFRKEGQNVTLSCEQNLNHDAMYWYRQDPGQGLRLIYYSQIVNDFQKGDIAEGYSVSREKKESFPLTVTSAQKNPTAFYLCASSTPTTGGGFGYTFGSGTRLTVV.

This rearrangement joins TRBV7-2 to TRBJ2-3, with D possibly being TRBD2 (5 bases). The CDR3 extends over 16 amino acids. V lost 4 bases to trimming and J lost 8 bases, with 22 bases between them. Germline lookup yields CDR1 SGHTA and CDR2 FQGNSA. The CDR3: CASSSRGVGFRATQYF. In DNA, the CDR3 is TGTGCCAGCAGCTCCCGGGGAGTCGGGTTTCGAGCTACGCAGTATTTT.

V and J are TRBV30 and TRBJ1-2; the D is unclear. This CDR3 contains 15 residues. CDR1 is GTSNPN, CDR2 SVGIG, per germline (reference sequence). V shed 0 bases and J shed 4 bases, with 15 bases lying between them. As DNA, the CDR3 is TGTGCCTGGAGTGTACTACCCCCGATCAGCTATGGCTACACCTTC. As protein: CAWSVLPPISYGYTF.

This chain connects TRBV27 to TRBJ1-4, with a weak D call TRBD1 (5 bases). Per germline, CDR1 MNHEY and CDR2 SMNVEV (reference sequence). This CDR3 is built from 14 residues. Trimming took 3 bases from V and 5 from J, leaving 10 bases between them. The CDR3 DNA reads as TGTGCCAGCAGTTTTGGACGGGGGAATGAAAAACTGTTTTTT. It specifies CASSFGRGNEKLFF. Combining the CDR3 with reference TRBV27 and TRBJ1-4 gives the whole variable domain EAQVTQNPRYLITVTGKKLTVTCSQNMNHEYMSWYRQDPGLGLRQIYYSMNVEVTDKGDVPEGYKVSRKEKRNFPLILESPSPNQTSLYFCASSFGRGNEKLFFGSGTQLSVL.

The V and J genes are TRBV3-1 (or the pseudogene TRBV3-2) and TRBJ2-1; 10 bases are shared with TRBD2. This CDR3 region has 15 residues. V dropped 0 bases and J dropped 11; count of bases not matched to a gene: 7. The germline V gene encodes CDR1 LGHDT and CDR2 YNNKEL (reference sequence). This chain's CDR3 is CASSQDTSGANKQFF. CDR3 bases: TGTGCCAGCAGCCAAGACACTAGCGGGGCAAATAAGCAGTTCTTC.

This rearrangement joins TRBV7-9 to TRBJ1-3; D is ambiguous. The length of the CDR3 is 13 residues. V was pared by 3 bases and J by 2 bases, with 5 bases between. Germline assignment: CDR1 SEHNR and CDR2 FQNEAQ (reference sequence). The CDR3 bases are TGTGCCAGCAGCTTCGGTACTGGAAACACCATATATTTT. Translation gives CASSFGTGNTIYF. Full variable domain (missing parts from reference TRBV7-9 and TRBJ1-3): DTGVSQNPRHKITKRGQNVTFRCDPISEHNRLYWYRQTLGQGPEFLTYFQNEAQLEKSRLLSDRFSAERPKGSFSTLEIQRTEQGDSAMYLCASSFGTGNTIYFGEGSWLTVV.

The rearrangement links TRBV15 to TRBJ1-2, with 9 bases lining up with TRBD1. The CDR3 runs 16 residues. The V segment lost 5 bases and the J segment 11 bases; nucleotides outside the gene matches: 18. The germline V gene encodes CDR1 LNHNV and CDR2 YYDKDF (reference sequence). The CDR3 protein is CATSVKLSLTGGKYTF. The CDR3 DNA follows: TGTGCCACCAGCGTCAAGCTGTCGCTGACAGGGGGAAAGTACACCTTC. The whole variable domain, remainder taken from reference TRBV15 and TRBJ1-2, is DAMVIQNPRYQVTQFGKPVTLSCSQTLNHNVMYWYQQKSSQAPKLLFHYYDKDFNNEADTPDNFQSRRPNTSFCFLDIRSPGLGDTAMYLCATSVKLSLTGGKYTFGSGTRLTVV.

The V and J genes are TRBV7-2 and TRBJ2-5; possible D gene TRBD2, 5 bases. V lost 6 bases and J 4 bases, leaving 12 bases between the germline ends. Germline-derived CDR1 and CDR2 are SGHTA and FQGNSA. This CDR3 is built from 13 residues. The CDR3 region is CASRRALGETQYF. The CDR3 bases are TGTGCCAGCAGACGGGCACTAGGAGAGACCCAGTACTTC.

V gene TRBV30 combines with J gene TRBJ1-2; 10 positions match TRBD1. V shed 7 bases, J shed 8 bases, and the junction held 13 bases outside the gene matches. Looked up from germline, CDR1 is GTSNPN and CDR2 is SVGIG (reference sequence). The CDR3 runs 14 residues. In nucleotides, the CDR3 is TGTGCCTCCACACCCCCCTCGGGACAGGGGGGCTACACCTTC. Its translation: CASTPPSGQGGYTF.

This clone is a singleton in its sample. This chain joins TRBV7-2 and TRBJ1-4; 8 positions match TRBD1. Germline V CDR1 and CDR2: SGHTA, FQGNSA. The CDR3 has 16 residues. With V trimmed by 0 bases and J by 8 bases, 8 bases remained unmatched. CDR3 amino acids: CASSLAPGQVKEKLFF. CDR3 DNA sequence: TGTGCCAGCAGCTTAGCTCCGGGACAGGTTAAGGAAAAACTGTTTTTT.

The CDR3 DNA reads as TGTGCCAGCAGGAGAAACACCGGGGAGCTGTTTTTT. Translated: CASRRNTGELFF. The chain links TRBV21-1 to TRBJ2-2; the tabulated D call, TRBD2, remains unverified against the DNA. TRBV21-1 is listed as a pseudogene. The CDR3 runs to 12 residues.

V usage is TRBV7-3 and J usage is TRBJ2-2, with a possible D match to TRBD1 (5 bases). Germline CDR1 is SGHTA and CDR2 is FQGTGA. Trimming took off 7 bases at V and 5 bases at J, with 20 bases between the two ends. This CDR3 region has 16 residues. CDR3: CASTQGRRSRTGELFF. The DNA for the CDR3 is TGTGCCAGCACGCAGGGCCGAAGATCGAGAACCGGGGAGCTGTTTTTT.

This clone appeared once. V gene TRBV11-1 combines with J gene TRBJ1-5; TRBD1 is a possible D gene (5 bases). V was cut by 4 bases and J by 4 bases, with 8 bases left in between. Germline CDR1 and CDR2: SGHAT and FQDESV (reference sequence). The CDR3 has 13 amino acids. CDR3 loop: CASSSGGNQPQHF. For the CDR3, the DNA is TGTGCCAGCAGCTCGGGGGGGAATCAGCCCCAGCATTTT.

The chain uses TRBV24-1 and TRBJ1-1, with D perhaps TRBD1 (5 bases). This CDR3 comprises 12 residues. Germline V gene data show CDR1 as KGHDR and CDR2 as SFDVKD. The germline V and J ends were trimmed by 4 bases and 10 bases, with 12 bases remaining between them. CDR3 in amino acids: CATSEGPGGAFF. The CDR3, as DNA: TGTGCCACCAGTGAGGGGCCGGGGGGAGCTTTCTTT.

The CDR3 nucleotides are TGTGCCAGCAGCGTACGCTCAGGGGAAGGCTACACCTTC. Translation gives CASSVRSGEGYTF. V is TRBV9 and J is TRBJ1-2; D perhaps matches TRBD1 (6 bases). The germline V and J ends were trimmed by 1 base and 8 bases, with 12 bases remaining between them. The germline gives CDR1 SGDLS, CDR2 YYNGEE. The CDR3 is 13 amino acids.

CDR3: CASSSQGFEAFF. In nucleotides, the CDR3 is TGCGCCAGCAGCTCACAGGGATTTGAAGCTTTCTTT. V and J are TRBV5-1 and TRBJ1-1, with a tentative D call TRBD1 (6 bases). CDR3 size: 12 residues. Germline V gene sequence: CDR1 SGHRS, CDR2 YFSETQ. V dropped 3 bases and J dropped 7 bases, with 10 bases sitting between them.

A word on this clone: This sample includes further DNA sequences coding for the same CDR3. V usage is TRBV27 and J usage is TRBJ2-7; 8 bases fit TRBD2. Germline lookup yields CDR1 MNHEY and CDR2 SMNVEV (reference sequence). J lost 0 bases, V lost 3 bases, and 4 bases had no gene match. The CDR3 loop spans 15 amino acids. Written as DNA, the CDR3 is TGTGCCAGCAGTTTCTTAGCGGGGAGCTCCTACGAGCAGTACTTC. This translates into CASSFLAGSSYEQYF.

This chain uses TRBV27 with TRBJ1-1; TRBD1 is a possible D gene (5 bases). The CDR3 sequence is 14 residues long. Germline values: CDR1 MNHEY, CDR2 SMNVEV (reference sequence). V was shortened by 5 bases and J by 5 bases, with 15 bases between the two germline ends. For the CDR3, the DNA is TGTGCCAGCAGTCTTCAGGGCGGTCGGACTGAAGCTTTCTTT. As protein: CASSLQGGRTEAFF.

J is TRBJ1-2 and V is TRBV12-3 or TRBV12-4; D remains unclear. Trimming stripped 5 bases from V and 4 bases from J, with 8 bases between. This CDR3 has 12 amino acids. The chain's CDR3 is CASSPPGYGYTF. The CDR3 coding sequence is TGTGCCAGCAGTCCCCCCGGCTATGGCTACACCTTC.

The chain links TRBV5-1 to TRBJ2-1, with 10 bases lining up with TRBD2. Germline V gene sequence: CDR1 SGHRS, CDR2 YFSETQ. The junction had 4 bases not matched to a gene; V was cut back by 3 bases and J by 1 base. The length of the CDR3 is 16 residues. The CDR3 DNA reads TGCGCCAGCAGCTCAGCGGGGGGGAAATCCTACAATGAGCAGTTCTTC. Translating gives CASSSAGGKSYNEQFF. Full variable domain (remainder filled in from reference TRBV5-1 and TRBJ2-1): KAGVTQTPRYLIKTRGQQVTLSCSPISGHRSVSWYQQTPGQGLQFLFEYFSETQRNKGNFPGRFSGRQFSNSRSEMNVSTLELGDSALYLCASSSAGGKSYNEQFFGPGTRLTVL.